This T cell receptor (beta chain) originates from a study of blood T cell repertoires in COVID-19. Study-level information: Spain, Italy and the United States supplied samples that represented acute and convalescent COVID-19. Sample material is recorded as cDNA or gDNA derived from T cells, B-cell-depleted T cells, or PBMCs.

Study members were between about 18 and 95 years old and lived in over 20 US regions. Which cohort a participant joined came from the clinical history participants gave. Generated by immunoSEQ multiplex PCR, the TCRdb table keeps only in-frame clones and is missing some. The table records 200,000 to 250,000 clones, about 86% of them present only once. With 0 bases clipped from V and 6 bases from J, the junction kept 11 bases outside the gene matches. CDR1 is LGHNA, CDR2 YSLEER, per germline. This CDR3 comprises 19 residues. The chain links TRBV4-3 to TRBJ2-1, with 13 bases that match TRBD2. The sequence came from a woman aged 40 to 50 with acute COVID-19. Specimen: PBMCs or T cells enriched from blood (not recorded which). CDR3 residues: CASSQDPVMGLAGFNEQFF. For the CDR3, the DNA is TGCGCCAGCAGCCAAGATCCGGTAATGGGACTAGCGGGATTCAATGAGCAGTTCTTC.